Shown below are 32 T cell receptor beta chains from a single sample sequenced in a study of cytomegalovirus exposure and HLA in healthy donors. 60 Vbeta and 13 Jbeta primers were used in PCR. The repertoire was sequenced with immunoSEQ multiplex PCR; TCRdb's copy has only in-frame clones and lacks some. The repertoire holds about 160,000 clones, with around three quarters as singletons. The specimen was PBMCs. These receptors were collected from a woman aged 45 to 65 in good health and CMV-seropositive.

The chain employs TRBV4-2 and TRBJ1-6; D may be TRBD1 (6 bases). With 1 base removed from V and 3 bases from J, the gap between germline ends came to 13 bases. The germline CDR1 and CDR2 sequences are LGHNA and YNFKEQ. This CDR3 spans 17 amino acids. The CDR3 region has the DNA TGTGCCAGCAGCCAAGGGACAGCATCTGACTATAATTCACCCCTCCACTTT. Amino acids: CASSQGTASDYNSPLHF.

The J gene is TRBJ1-2, the V gene TRBV5-4, with D unclear. This CDR3 has 14 residues. V was cut by 1 base and J by 5 bases, with 12 bases left in between. In germline, CDR1 is SGHNT, CDR2 YYREEE (reference sequence). CDR3 amino acids: CASSLLGLGYGYTF. CDR3 DNA sequence: TGTGCCAGCAGCTTGCTGGGCCTTGGGTATGGCTACACCTTC.

This chain connects TRBV5-8 to TRBJ1-1; TRBD1 matches 8 bases. The V and J ends lost 5 bases and 6 bases, in that order; junction bases with no gene match: 12. CDR1 is SGHTS, CDR2 YDEGEE, per germline. This CDR3 has 15 residues. The CDR3 DNA reads as TGTGCCAGCAGGCCTGAGGACAGGGCGATCTCTGAAGCTTTCTTT. Encoded protein: CASRPEDRAISEAFF.

The rearrangement links TRBV5-6 to TRBJ1-2; D may be TRBD1 (5 bases). CDR3 length: 14 residues. CDR1 and CDR2 from the germline V gene are SGHDT and YYEEEE. Trimming left V 6 bases short and J 5 bases short, with 17 bases between. The CDR3, as DNA: TGTGCCAGCAACCAGGCCGGGACTGCTTATGGCTACACCTTC. It specifies CASNQAGTAYGYTF. Full variable domain (missing parts from reference TRBV5-6 and TRBJ1-2): DAGVTQSPTHLIKTRGQQVTLRCSPKSGHDTVSWYQQALGQGPQFIFQYYEEEERQRGNFPDRFSGHQFPNYSSELNVNALLLGDSALYLCASNQAGTAYGYTFGSGTRLTVV.

CDR3: CASSEIRDTQYF. Written as DNA, the CDR3 is TGTGCCAGCAGTGAAATCCGGGATACGCAGTATTTT. V is TRBV6-1 and J is TRBJ2-3; D gene unclear. The CDR3 length is 12 residues. The V and J ends lost 2 bases and 6 bases respectively, with 6 bases between them. Germline V gene data show CDR1 as MNHNS and CDR2 as SASEGT.

The rearrangement uses TRBV5-1 and TRBJ2-3, with 13 nucleotides matching TRBD2. Trimming cost V 3 bases and J 11 bases; bases outside gene matches: 6. There are 14 residues in the CDR3. In germline, CDR1 is SGHRS, CDR2 YFSETQ. The CDR3 region is CASSSTSGRRVQYF. CDR3 bases: TGCGCCAGCAGCTCGACTAGCGGGAGGCGCGTGCAGTATTTT.

This clone was picked up a small number of times. The V gene is TRBV28, the J gene TRBJ1-1, with a tentative D call TRBD1 (5 bases). Trimming pared 5 bases from V and 5 bases from J, leaving 15 bases between. This CDR3 region has 14 residues. CDR1 and CDR2 from the germline V gene are MDHEN and SYDVKM. DNA of the CDR3: TGTGCCAGCAGTGCCCACGGGGGAGGAACTGAAGCTTTCTTT. This sequence encodes CASSAHGGGTEAFF.

The chain carries TRBV29-1 and TRBJ2-3, with 7 bases fitting TRBD2. CDR1 is SQVTM, CDR2 ANQGSEA, per germline. J lost 2 bases, V lost 3 bases, and 8 bases had no gene match. This CDR3 is 15 amino acids long. The CDR3 DNA follows: TGCAGCGTTGACAGGGCGGGGGTGAACACAGATACGCAGTATTTT. Translation: CSVDRAGVNTDTQYF.

The chain has TRBV6-5 and TRBJ2-2; 8 bases align to TRBD1. V shed 7 bases and J 4 bases; nucleotides not matched to a gene: 5. The CDR3 length is 14 residues. Germline V gene sequence: CDR1 MNHEY, CDR2 SVGAGI. CDR3: CASNDRGPTGELFF. CDR3 DNA: TGTGCCAGCAACGACAGGGGTCCCACCGGGGAGCTGTTTTTT.

This clone has a handful of counts. CDR3 in amino acids: CASRETGTGELFF. The CDR3 DNA reads as TGTGCCAGCAGGGAAACAGGGACCGGGGAGCTGTTTTTT. J is TRBJ2-2 and V is TRBV7-8; maybe TRBD1 (6 bases). The CDR3 totals 13 residues. Trimming removed 6 bases at V and 5 bases at J, with 10 bases between. Germline assignment: CDR1 SGHVS and CDR2 FQNEAQ.

V usage is TRBV14 and J usage is TRBJ2-2, with TRBD2 matching 10 bases. Trimming at V came to 4 bases and at J to 1 base, leaving 6 bases not matched to a gene. CDR1 SGHDN and CDR2 FVKESK come from the germline V gene. This CDR3 is 17 amino acids long. The CDR3 loop reads CASSPRGLALNTGELFF. CDR3 bases: TGTGCCAGCAGCCCTAGGGGACTAGCGTTGAACACCGGGGAGCTGTTTTTT.

The chain is built from TRBV7-2 and TRBJ2-3; TRBD2 aligns across 11 bases. The CDR3 totals 19 residues. Germline CDR1 and CDR2: SGHTA and FQGNSA. Losses at the gene ends were 6 bases for V and 2 bases for J; bases not matched to a gene: 16. The CDR3 nucleotides read TGTGCCAGCAGACCACCGGGGGGTGGACTAGCGGGCCTCACAGATACGCAGTATTTT. Translated: CASRPPGGGLAGLTDTQYF.

The chain couples TRBV7-6 to TRBJ2-5; D possibly corresponds to TRBD1 (6 bases). The DNA matches TRBJ2-7 better at its end, which makes the J call doubtful. This CDR3 region has 14 residues. CDR1 and CDR2 (germline): SGHVS, FNYEAQ. This chain's CDR3 is CASSLLDREYEQYF. The CDR3 nucleotides are TGTGCCAGCAGCTTATTGGACAGAGAGTACGAGCAGTACTTC.

This rearrangement joins TRBV19 to TRBJ1-5; no clear D gene. The CDR3 sequence is 14 residues long. In germline, CDR1 is LNHDA, CDR2 SQIVND (reference sequence). Trimming removed 3 bases from V and 4 bases from J, with 10 bases in between. Written as DNA, the CDR3 is TGTGCCAGTAGTATCGACCAACTAAATCAGCCCCAGCATTTT. Translating gives CASSIDQLNQPQHF.

This clone has only one observation. The rearrangement joins TRBV7-3 to TRBJ2-1; 10 bases align to TRBD2. Germline V gives CDR1 SGHTA, CDR2 FQGTGA. The CDR3 covers 15 residues. V shed 3 bases, J shed 3 bases, and the junction held 2 bases outside the gene matches. The DNA of the CDR3 is TGTGCCAGCAGCTTTCTAGCGGGAGTCTACAATGAGCAGTTCTTC. Encoded protein: CASSFLAGVYNEQFF.

This clone was found a few times. The chain joins TRBV30 to TRBJ1-3; a possible D gene is TRBD1 (6 bases). This CDR3 spans 15 amino acids. The V gene lost 2 bases and the J gene lost 2 bases, with 13 bases spanning the gap. Looked up from germline, CDR1 is GTSNPN and CDR2 is SVGIG (reference sequence). The CDR3 nucleotides are TGTGCCTGGAGTTTGGACAGCGCGGCTGGAAACACCATATATTTT. This codes for CAWSLDSAAGNTIYF.

This clone was recorded a few times. The rearrangement links TRBV11-1 to TRBJ2-3; TRBD2 aligns across 7 bases. Germline trimming cut 3 bases from V and 3 bases from J; bases unmatched to any gene: 6. There are 15 residues in the CDR3. The V gene's germline CDR1 is SGHAT and CDR2 FQDESV (reference sequence). CDR3 nucleotides: TGTGCCAGCAGCTTCGGACTAGAAAAAACAGATACGCAGTATTTT. Protein: CASSFGLEKTDTQYF.

There are a few counts of this clone. V is TRBV28 and J is TRBJ1-2, with TRBD1 as a possible D gene (6 bases). V was pared by 2 bases and J by 3 bases, with 7 bases between. CDR3 length: 13 amino acids. Germline V gives CDR1 MDHEN, CDR2 SYDVKM. This chain's CDR3 is CASSLTGHYGYTF. For the CDR3, the DNA is TGTGCCAGCAGTTTAACAGGGCACTATGGCTACACCTTC.

The gene calls are TRBV6-5 and TRBJ2-3, with 8 bases aligning to TRBD2. In germline, CDR1 is MNHEY, CDR2 SVGAGI. V gave up 7 bases and J gave up 6 bases; unmatched junction bases: 9. This CDR3 region has 14 residues. CDR3 bases: TGTGCCAGCACTATTAGCGGGGATCCCGATACGCAGTATTTT. Protein sequence: CASTISGDPDTQYF.

The gene calls are TRBV7-2 and TRBJ2-7; D is possibly TRBD1 (5 bases). The length of the CDR3 is 14 residues. The V end was cut by 5 bases, the J end by 3 bases, with 14 bases between. Germline-derived CDR1 and CDR2 are SGHTA and FQGNSA. The CDR3 DNA reads TGTGCCAGCAGCCCAAGAAGGGGTTTCTACGAGCAGTACTTC. Translation gives CASSPRRGFYEQYF.

This clone has a handful of counts. The chain uses TRBV6-5 and TRBJ2-1; 7 bases line up with TRBD2. Germline assignment: CDR1 MNHEY and CDR2 SVGAGI. Losses at the gene ends were 7 bases for V and 9 bases for J; bases not matched to a gene: 6. This CDR3 is built from 12 residues. The CDR3 region is CASKPGGSEQFF. The CDR3 nucleotides read TGTGCCAGCAAGCCGGGGGGTAGTGAGCAGTTCTTC.

CDR3 bases: TGTGCCACCAGCAGAGATTACCCTACTAGCGGGAGATATGAGCAGTTCTTC. The encoded protein is CATSRDYPTSGRYEQFF. The V and J genes are TRBV15 and TRBJ2-1; the match to TRBD2 covers 11 bases. From germline, CDR1 is LNHNV and CDR2 YYDKDF (reference sequence). The CDR3 consists of 17 residues. J lost 8 bases, V lost 0 bases, and 9 bases had no gene match.

CDR3 nucleotide sequence: TGTGCCAGCAGTAGGCGGACAGGGGGCACCGCCTACGAGCAGTACTTC. Translation: CASSRRTGGTAYEQYF. The genes are TRBV6-6 and TRBJ2-7; 11 bases fit TRBD1. V lost 5 bases and J lost 2; bases outside the gene matches: 8. The germline gives CDR1 MNHNY, CDR2 SVGAGI (reference sequence). The length of the CDR3 is 16 residues.

The chain recombines TRBV19 with TRBJ1-2; 8 bases map to TRBD1. The trim removed 6 bases at V and 6 bases at J, leaving 12 bases unmatched. This CDR3 has 15 residues. CDR1 is LNHDA, CDR2 SQIVND, per germline (reference sequence). In nucleotides, the CDR3 is TGTGCCAGTAGGGTCGTAACAGGGGGATTAAATGGCTACACCTTC. This translates into CASRVVTGGLNGYTF.

This rearrangement joins TRBV28 to TRBJ1-5, with D possibly matching TRBD1 (6 bases). The CDR3 has 15 amino acids. V lost 2 bases to trimming and J lost 8 bases, with 16 bases between them. From germline, CDR1 is MDHEN and CDR2 SYDVKM. The CDR3 loop is CASSLMGGGGKPQHF. Written as DNA, the CDR3 is TGTGCCAGCAGTTTAATGGGAGGGGGTGGGAAGCCCCAGCATTTT. Full variable domain (outside the CDR3, taken from reference TRBV28 and TRBJ1-5): DVKVTQSSRYLVKRTGEKVFLECVQDMDHENMFWYRQDPGLGLRLIYFSYDVKMKEKGDIPEGYSVSREKKERFSLILESASTNQTSMYLCASSLMGGGGKPQHFGDGTRLSIL.

A single count supports this clone. This chain connects TRBV4-2 to TRBJ2-1, with a weak D call TRBD2 (5 bases). This CDR3 is 13 amino acids long. Germline V gene data show CDR1 as LGHNA and CDR2 as YNFKEQ. V was cut by 0 bases and J by 14 bases, with 14 bases left in between. This CDR3 is CASSQDTTREKFF. CDR3 nucleotide sequence: TGTGCCAGCAGCCAAGATACGACAAGGGAGAAGTTCTTC.

This chain connects TRBV11-3 to TRBJ1-1; 9 nucleotides line up with TRBD1. The CDR3 is 14 residues long. Germline CDR1 reads SGHNT; CDR2 reads YENEEA. V dropped 4 bases and J dropped 11; count of bases not matched to a gene: 11. This chain's CDR3 is CASSYNKRTGEAFF. The DNA of the CDR3 is TGTGCCAGCAGCTACAACAAACGGACAGGGGAGGCTTTCTTT. Full variable domain (outside the CDR3, taken from reference TRBV11-3 and TRBJ1-1): EAGVVQSPRYKIIEKKQPVAFWCNPISGHNTLYWYLQNLGQGPELLIRYENEEAVDDSQLPKDRFSAERLKGVDSTLKIQPAELGDSAVYLCASSYNKRTGEAFFGQGTRLTVV.

The CDR3 DNA reads as TGTGCCAGTTCCCCCGGCGGTCACACTGAAGCTTTCTTT. This encodes CASSPGGHTEAFF. The gene calls are TRBV19 and TRBJ1-1; D remains ambiguous. CDR1 is LNHDA and CDR2 is SQIVND in the germline V gene (reference sequence). The CDR3 has 13 amino acids. Deletions cut 8 bases from V and 3 bases from J, with 13 bases between.

The chain has TRBV28 and TRBJ1-1; unclear D gene. This CDR3 has 15 amino acids. V lost 4 bases to trimming and J lost 3 bases, with 15 bases between them. Per germline, CDR1 MDHEN and CDR2 SYDVKM. CDR3 DNA sequence: TGTGCCAGCAGTTCCGACGGAGGGCAAGACACTGAAGCTTTCTTT. Protein product: CASSSDGGQDTEAFF.

This chain links TRBV27 with TRBJ1-1; no clear D. The CDR3 has 14 amino acids. Trimming shortened V by 2 bases and J by 6 bases, and 13 bases separated the two germline ends. In germline, CDR1 is MNHEY, CDR2 SMNVEV (reference sequence). This CDR3 reads CASSLGLSTAEAFF. The DNA for the CDR3 is TGTGCCAGCAGTTTAGGACTTTCGACGGCTGAAGCTTTCTTT.

This clone showed up just a few times. This sequence joins TRBV7-2 and TRBJ2-2; no clear D. This CDR3 has 15 amino acids. Trimming left V 4 bases short and J 7 bases short, with 16 bases between. Germline V gene lookup returns CDR1 SGHTA and CDR2 FQGNSA. For the CDR3, the DNA is TGTGCCAGCAGCTCTAATTTGGCCCGAGGCGGGGAGCTGTTTTTT. Translation: CASSSNLARGGELFF.

The rearrangement uses TRBV19 and TRBJ1-6; a weak D match, TRBD1 (6 bases). Trimming left V 3 bases short and J 3 bases short, with 9 bases between. Germline CDR1 reads LNHDA; CDR2 reads SQIVND (reference sequence). CDR3 length: 15 residues. The CDR3 bases are TGTGCCAGTAGTATCGGACAGAACTATAATTCACCCCTCCACTTT. Residues: CASSIGQNYNSPLHF. Drawing the rest from reference TRBV19 and TRBJ1-6, the complete variable domain is DGGITQSPKYLFRKEGQNVTLSCEQNLNHDAMYWYRQDPGQGLRLIYYSQIVNDFQKGDIAEGYSVSREKKESFPLTVTSAQKNPTAFYLCASSIGQNYNSPLHFGNGTRLTVT.